What follows are 26 T cell receptor beta chains derived from one specimen sequenced in a study of technical replicates of blood from a handful of donors. Clones were sequenced by immunoSEQ multiplex PCR, and TCRdb holds only the in-frame ones, with some missing. This table has 50,000 or so clones, approximately 90% appearing once. The sample comprised PBMCs. Receptors originate from a human donor in good health. Some clones in this sample may be carry-over from other donors' samples.

V is TRBV5-1 and J is TRBJ2-7; D might be TRBD2 (6 bases). CDR1 SGHRS and CDR2 YFSETQ come from the germline V gene. The CDR3 spans 14 residues. V lost 3 bases and J 4 bases, leaving 14 bases between the germline ends. The CDR3 sequence: CASSYYGAGYEQYF. In nucleotides, the CDR3 is TGCGCCAGCAGCTATTATGGGGCGGGATACGAGCAGTACTTC.

The chain joins TRBV7-9 to TRBJ2-7; TRBD1 matches at 12 bases. Germline V gives CDR1 SEHNR, CDR2 FQNEAQ (reference sequence). The V and J ends lost 4 bases and 7 bases, in that order; junction bases with no gene match: 5. This CDR3 is built from 14 residues. The CDR3 spells CASSWDRGLREQYF. The DNA of the CDR3 is TGTGCCAGCAGCTGGGACAGGGGGCTTCGAGAGCAGTACTTC.

The CDR3, as DNA: TGTGCCAGCAGGGTCAACAGGGGTAGCAATCAGCCCCAGCATTTT. It codes for CASRVNRGSNQPQHF. The chain combines TRBV27 with TRBJ1-5; 7 positions match TRBD1. The length of the CDR3 is 15 residues. Looked up from germline, CDR1 is MNHEY and CDR2 is SMNVEV (reference sequence). The trim removed 6 bases at V and 0 bases at J, leaving 5 bases unmatched.

V gene TRBV6-5 combines with J gene TRBJ2-3; 9 bases align to TRBD2. CDR3 length: 16 residues. Germline V gene data show CDR1 as MNHEY and CDR2 as SVGAGI. V trimming: 2 bases; J trimming: 5 bases; junction bases outside the gene matches: 8. The CDR3 coding sequence is TGTGCCAGCAGTTACCGGGGCGGGAGGGGTAGAGATACGCAGTATTTT. Protein product: CASSYRGGRGRDTQYF.

J is TRBJ2-1 and V is TRBV6-5; 8 bases match TRBD2. V was clipped by 10 bases and J by 4 bases; unmatched bases: 9. Germline CDR1 MNHEY, CDR2 SVGAGI. This CDR3 is built from 14 residues. For the CDR3, the DNA is TGTGCCACCCTAGGGAGCGGGAGTTACAATGAGCAGTTCTTC. This gives the protein CATLGSGSYNEQFF.

CDR3 amino acids: CASRQEGQSYEQYF. The CDR3 DNA is TGTGCCAGCAGACAAGAGGGACAGTCCTACGAGCAGTACTTC. This chain links TRBV5-6 with TRBJ2-7; 7 nucleotides match TRBD1. The V gene end was trimmed by 5 bases and the J gene end by 1 base; junction bases not matched to a gene: 6. Germline assignment: CDR1 SGHDT and CDR2 YYEEEE. The CDR3 contains 14 residues.

The chain recombines TRBV11-2 with TRBJ1-1; 9 bases align to TRBD1. CDR1 and CDR2 from the germline V gene are SGHAT and FQNNGV. Unmatched junction bases numbered 14, after V lost 5 bases and J lost 1 base. The CDR3 totals 18 residues. DNA for the CDR3: TGTGCCAGCAGCCACGGCTGGGGACAGGGCTTAAGGAACACTGAAGCTTTCTTT. Encoded protein: CASSHGWGQGLRNTEAFF.

The chain has TRBV5-1 and TRBJ2-2; D not resolved. The CDR3 length is 14 residues. V was pared by 5 bases and J by 3 bases, with 11 bases between. CDR1 is SGHRS and CDR2 is YFSETQ in the germline V gene. CDR3 sequence reads: CASRWLPDTGELFF. As DNA, the CDR3 is TGCGCCAGCAGGTGGCTTCCTGACACCGGGGAGCTGTTTTTT.

This clone was counted a single time. The rearrangement uses TRBV2 and TRBJ2-1, with 11 bases identical to TRBD2. Germline-derived CDR1 and CDR2 are SNHLY and FYNNEI. CDR3 length equals 14 residues. The junction had 8 bases not matched to a gene; V was cut back by 7 bases and J by 9 bases. The CDR3 loop is CASIGLAGGGEQFF. The CDR3, as DNA: TGTGCCAGCATCGGTCTAGCGGGAGGAGGTGAGCAGTTCTTC.

The V call is TRBV7-8, the J call TRBJ1-4, with D perhaps TRBD1 (5 bases). V dropped 1 base and J dropped 7 bases, with 19 bases sitting between them. CDR3 size: 17 residues. CDR1 SGHVS and CDR2 FQNEAQ come from the germline V gene. The CDR3 loop reads CASSLGAGTFSTEKLFF. The DNA of the CDR3 is TGTGCCAGCAGCTTAGGGGCAGGGACTTTTAGTACTGAAAAACTGTTTTTT.

This sequence joins TRBV23-1 and TRBJ2-4, with 8 bases fitting TRBD1. TRBV23-1 is an ORF for which the function is uncertain. The CDR3 runs to 15 residues. J lost 6 bases, V lost 6 bases, and 10 bases had no gene match. The chain's CDR3 is CASSQGRGPGNIQYF. CDR3 sequence (DNA): TGCGCCAGCAGCCAGGGCAGGGGGCCAGGAAACATTCAGTACTTC.

The genes are TRBV4-1 and TRBJ2-7, with a possible D match to TRBD2 (7 bases). The CDR3 is made up of 16 amino acids. V was trimmed by 3 bases and J by 1 base, leaving 16 bases between them. Germline lookup yields CDR1 MGHRA and CDR2 YSYEKL. The CDR3 DNA sequence: TGCGCCAGCAGCCAGGGAGGGGGGACTGCTTCCTACGAGCAGTACTTC. Its protein is CASSQGGGTASYEQYF.

This chain joins TRBV7-2 and TRBJ2-1; D is unclear. Germline loops: CDR1 SGHTA, CDR2 FQGNSA. This CDR3 spans 14 amino acids. V lost 5 bases, J lost 9 bases, and 17 bases lay in between. The DNA for the CDR3 is TGTGCCAGCAGCGGAGCCTTAAACAACGGTGAGCAGTTCTTC. Translating gives CASSGALNNGEQFF.

The chain carries TRBV10-1 and TRBJ2-1; D uncertain. CDR1 and CDR2 from the germline V gene are WNHNN and SYGVQD (reference sequence). Trimming cost V 5 bases and J 1 base, with 6 bases left between them. The CDR3 is made up of 13 amino acids. CDR3 loop: CASSPNSYNEQFF. CDR3 nucleotide sequence: TGCGCCAGCAGTCCCAATTCCTACAATGAGCAGTTCTTC.

The chain has TRBV5-1 and TRBJ1-5; D may be TRBD1 (5 bases). Trimming cost V 0 bases and J 7 bases, with 14 bases left between them. In germline, CDR1 is SGHRS, CDR2 YFSETQ. The CDR3 is made up of 15 amino acids. DNA of the CDR3: TGCGCCAGCAGCTTGGGCGAAGACTGGGGCCAGCCCCAGCATTTT. Translating it yields CASSLGEDWGQPQHF.

This clone is a singleton in its sample. The genes are TRBV19 and TRBJ1-1; 12 positions match TRBD1. With V trimmed by 5 bases and J by 4 bases, 5 bases remained unmatched. The germline gives CDR1 LNHDA, CDR2 SQIVND (reference sequence). The CDR3 is made up of 15 amino acids. The CDR3 nucleotides read TGTGCCAGTAGTTTGGGACAGGGGGCTTTCACTGAAGCTTTCTTT. It specifies CASSLGQGAFTEAFF.

The gene calls are TRBV7-9 and TRBJ2-5, with D maybe TRBD2 (5 bases). V gave up 2 bases and J gave up 5 bases, with 12 bases separating them. This CDR3 comprises 14 residues. CDR1 is SEHNR, CDR2 FQNEAQ, per germline (reference sequence). CDR3 in amino acids: CASSLFSGGETQYF. CDR3 bases: TGTGCCAGCAGCTTATTCTCAGGCGGGGAGACCCAGTACTTC.

This clone is a singleton in its sample. The V gene is TRBV30, the J gene TRBJ1-5; D gene unclear. Germline V gene lookup returns CDR1 GTSNPN and CDR2 SVGIG (reference sequence). The V end was cut by 2 bases, the J end by 0 bases, with 5 bases between. The CDR3 contains 13 residues. CDR3 residues: CAWSPDSNQPQHF. The CDR3 nucleotides are TGTGCCTGGAGTCCAGATAGCAATCAGCCCCAGCATTTT.

V and J are TRBV10-2 and TRBJ1-2, with D possibly TRBD1 on 5 matching bases. V was cut by 2 bases and J by 3 bases, with 7 bases left in between. This CDR3 is built from 13 residues. CDR1 WSHSY and CDR2 SAAADI come from the germline V gene. CDR3 in amino acids: CASSETGYYGYTF. The DNA of the CDR3 is TGCGCCAGCAGTGAGACAGGATACTATGGCTACACCTTC.

The chain uses TRBV4-2 and TRBJ2-1; D possibly corresponds to TRBD2 (7 bases). This CDR3 spans 16 amino acids. CDR1 and CDR2 (germline): LGHNA, YNFKEQ. The V gene lost 0 bases and the J gene lost 6 bases, with 15 bases spanning the gap. CDR3 in amino acids: CASSQEGRGGANEQFF. CDR3 DNA: TGTGCCAGCAGCCAAGAGGGTAGGGGGGGGGCCAATGAGCAGTTCTTC.

This chain's CDR3 is CASSQARASGFSYEQYF. Here the CDR3 DNA reads TGTGCCAGCAGCCAAGCTAGAGCTAGCGGGTTCTCCTACGAGCAGTACTTC. The V call is TRBV4-2, the J call TRBJ2-7, with TRBD2 identical over 8 bases. Germline loops: CDR1 LGHNA, CDR2 YNFKEQ. The CDR3 contains 17 residues. V shed 1 base and J 0 bases; nucleotides not matched to a gene: 8.

This chain joins TRBV5-1 and TRBJ1-1, with TRBD1 matching 10 bases. The CDR3 sequence is 16 residues long. Germline V gene sequence: CDR1 SGHRS, CDR2 YFSETQ. V dropped 3 bases and J dropped 7; count of bases not matched to a gene: 12. CDR3 sequence (DNA): TGCGCCAGCAGCTCCGGAGGGACAGGGGACAATATTGAAGCTTTCTTT. Its translation: CASSSGGTGDNIEAFF. Using reference TRBV5-1 and TRBJ1-1 for the parts outside the CDR3, the full variable domain is KAGVTQTPRYLIKTRGQQVTLSCSPISGHRSVSWYQQTPGQGLQFLFEYFSETQRNKGNFPGRFSGRQFSNSRSEMNVSTLELGDSALYLCASSSGGTGDNIEAFFGQGTRLTVV.

The V gene is TRBV5-4, the J gene TRBJ2-5; 8 nucleotides agree with TRBD1. CDR1 and CDR2 from the germline V gene are SGHNT and YYREEE (reference sequence). CDR3 length: 15 amino acids. J lost 3 bases, V lost 4 bases, and 8 bases had no gene match. The CDR3 sequence is CASSPWTGQEETQYF. In DNA form, the CDR3 reads TGTGCCAGCAGCCCTTGGACAGGGCAGGAAGAGACCCAGTACTTC.

The genes are TRBV11-2 and TRBJ2-5, with 7 bases aligning to TRBD1. This CDR3 contains 15 residues. Per germline, CDR1 SGHAT and CDR2 FQNNGV. V gave up 5 bases and J gave up 4 bases; unmatched junction bases: 10. The CDR3 protein is CASSVQGRGGETQYF. The CDR3 DNA sequence: TGTGCCAGCAGCGTACAGGGGAGAGGGGGAGAGACCCAGTACTTC.

This sequence joins TRBV19 and TRBJ1-5, with TRBD1 matching over 7 bases. The CDR3 consists of 13 residues. CDR1 and CDR2 (germline): LNHDA, SQIVND (reference sequence). Germline trimming cut 4 bases from V and 7 bases from J; bases unmatched to any gene: 4. CDR3 in amino acids: CASSTGTAQPQHF. The DNA of the CDR3 is TGTGCCAGTAGTACTGGGACAGCACAGCCCCAGCATTTT.

The V gene is TRBV6-5, the J gene TRBJ1-1, with TRBD1 matching 9 bases. In germline, CDR1 is MNHEY, CDR2 SVGAGI. The CDR3 extends over 15 amino acids. The V gene end was trimmed by 5 bases and the J gene end by 5 bases; junction bases not matched to a gene: 9. The CDR3: CASSRSGQGRTEAFF. The CDR3, as DNA: TGTGCCAGCAGTCGATCCGGACAGGGGCGTACTGAAGCTTTCTTT.